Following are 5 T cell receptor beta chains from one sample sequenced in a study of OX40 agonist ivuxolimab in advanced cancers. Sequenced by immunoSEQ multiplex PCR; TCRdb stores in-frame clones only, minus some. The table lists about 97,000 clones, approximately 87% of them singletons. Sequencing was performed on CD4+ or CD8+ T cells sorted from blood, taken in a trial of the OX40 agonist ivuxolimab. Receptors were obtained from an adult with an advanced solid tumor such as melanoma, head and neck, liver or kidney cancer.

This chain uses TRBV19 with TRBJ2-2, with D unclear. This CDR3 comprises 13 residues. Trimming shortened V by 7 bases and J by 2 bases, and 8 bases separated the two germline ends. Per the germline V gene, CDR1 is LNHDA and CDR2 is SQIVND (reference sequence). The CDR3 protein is CASMFHNTGELFF. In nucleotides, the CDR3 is TGTGCCAGTATGTTCCACAACACCGGGGAGCTGTTTTTT.

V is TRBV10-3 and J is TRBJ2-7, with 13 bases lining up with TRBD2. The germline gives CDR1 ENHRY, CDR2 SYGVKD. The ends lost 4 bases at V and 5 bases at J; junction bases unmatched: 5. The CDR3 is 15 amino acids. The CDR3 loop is CAISGLAGGTNEQYF. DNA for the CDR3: TGTGCCATCAGTGGACTAGCGGGGGGAACAAACGAGCAGTACTTC.

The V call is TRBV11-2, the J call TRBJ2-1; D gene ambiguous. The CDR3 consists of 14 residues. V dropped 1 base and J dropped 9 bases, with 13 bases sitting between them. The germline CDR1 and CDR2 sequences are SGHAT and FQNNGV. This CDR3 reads CASSLVLGLGEQFF. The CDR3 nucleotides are TGTGCCAGCAGCTTAGTCCTCGGGTTAGGTGAGCAGTTCTTC.

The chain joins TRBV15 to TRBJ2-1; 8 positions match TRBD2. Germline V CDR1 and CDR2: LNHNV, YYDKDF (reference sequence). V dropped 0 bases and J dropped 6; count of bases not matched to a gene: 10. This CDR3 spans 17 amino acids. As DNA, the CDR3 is TGTGCCACCAGCAGAGATGTGGGCTGGACTAGCCGCAATGAGCAGTTCTTC. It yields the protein CATSRDVGWTSRNEQFF.

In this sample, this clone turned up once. CDR3 bases: TGTGCCAGCAGTTTTGGGGGACAGGTGTCGGGCTACACCTTC. Protein sequence: CASSFGGQVSGYTF. V gene TRBV27 combines with J gene TRBJ1-2, with 8 bases aligning to TRBD1. V lost 3 bases, J lost 8 bases, and 8 bases stayed unmatched. Germline-derived CDR1 and CDR2 are MNHEY and SMNVEV (reference sequence). There are 14 residues in the CDR3.